This record covers a single T cell receptor beta chain. This entry comes from a study of CXCR3-negative and CXCR3-positive naive CD8 T cells. This CDR3 contains 14 residues. Each TRB cDNA library was prepared by 5' RACE (with UMI labels). TCRdb reprocessed the 5' RACE reads and stores each CDR3 protein as one record, lacking DNA. The sample totals roughly 48,000 distinct CDR3 sequences. Material for sequencing was memory CD8+ T cells from blood. The gene calls are TRBV12-3 or TRBV12-4 and TRBJ2-1; TCRdb indicates TRBD1, and absent DNA this call remains unverified. The receptor comes from a human donor in good health. Some clones in this sample may be carry-over from other donors' samples. The CDR3 protein is CASSQGALYNEQFF.